The sequence of this TCR beta chain was determined in a study of T cell responses to AZD1222 COVID-19 vaccine. Regarding the study as a whole: Targeting of unmutated variant regions was reportedly seen in nearly half of spike-specific TCRs. Only after the peak T cell response were repertoires sampled. Baseline serostatus was positive in only 5 to 7 AZD1222 recipients.

TCRdb keeps only in-frame clones here, not all; method: immunoSEQ multiplex PCR. This sample carries nearly 95,000 clones, around 89% of them seen once, and the ten largest clones take less than 3%. Per the germline V gene, CDR1 is LGHNT and CDR2 is FRNRAP. V lost 6 bases to trimming and J lost 0 bases; unmatched junction nucleotides: 4. The CDR3 consists of 17 residues. About this clone: Its antigen is not known.

Source: peripheral blood, taken 28 days after the second AZD1222 dose. This TCR was recovered from an adult who received the AZD1222 COVID-19 vaccine. The chain is built from TRBV12-5 and TRBJ2-2, with 13 bases aligning to TRBD2. CDR3 nucleotides: TGTGCTAGTGGCAAGACTAGCGGGGGGACGAACACCGGGGAGCTGTTTTTT. Translating gives CASGKTSGGTNTGELFF.